This passage covers 11 T cell receptor beta chains from one sample sequenced in a study of blood T cells in healthy people across ages. A second PCR of about 7 to 11 cycles used a sample-barcoded 5' primer and a J-beta primer mix. From the 5' RACE reads, TCRdb called clonotypes with MiXCR, one entry per CDR3 protein. The sample lists 1.5 million to 2 million distinct CDR3 sequences, 30% to 40% occurring once. The sequencing sample was made of blood. These receptors originate from a human donor in good health.

This rearrangement joins TRBV24-1 to TRBJ2-2; 8 nucleotides match TRBD1. The germline CDR1 and CDR2 sequences are KGHDR and SFDVKD. This CDR3 region has 16 residues. J was trimmed by 2 bases and V by 3 bases; bases with no gene match: 4. The CDR3 coding sequence is TGTGCCACCAGTGATAGGACAGGGCTCAACACCGGGGAGCTGTTTTTT. It encodes CATSDRTGLNTGELFF.

This clonotype came up a few times. The chain has TRBV7-2 and TRBJ1-1; possible D gene TRBD1, 5 bases. The CDR3 sequence is 13 residues long. Germline V gives CDR1 SGHTA, CDR2 FQGNSA. V was pared by 1 base and J by 11 bases, with 14 bases between. The CDR3 nucleotides read TGTGCCAGCAGCTTAGAGGAAGGGGTGCGGGCTTTCTTT. Translation: CASSLEEGVRAFF.

This chain connects TRBV6-1 to TRBJ2-3, with D unclear. Germline CDR1 and CDR2: MNHNS and SASEGT. This CDR3 region has 14 residues. Trimming left V 10 bases short and J 2 bases short, with 16 bases between. The CDR3 coding sequence is TGTGCCACCAGGTACACCTTAGCCACAGATACGCAGTATTTT. Its protein is CATRYTLATDTQYF.

This clonotype was counted a few times. This rearrangement joins TRBV12-3 or TRBV12-4 to TRBJ2-7, with D hard to call. Trimming cost V 2 bases and J 3 bases, with 11 bases left between them. This CDR3 region has 14 residues. CDR3 bases: TGTGCCAGCAGTTTACAGACCCCCCTCTACGAGCAGTACTTC. Protein sequence: CASSLQTPLYEQYF.

This clonotype occurred a few times. A read error may be the cause here, since a much bigger clone is one base away. The chain recombines TRBV4-3 with TRBJ2-1, with 8 bases fitting TRBD2. Losses at the gene ends were 1 base for V and 4 bases for J; bases not matched to a gene: 6. Germline assignment: CDR1 LGHNA and CDR2 YSLEER. This CDR3 region has 16 residues. CDR3 DNA: TGCGCCAGCAGCCAAGGGATAGGCGGGGGGTACAATGAGCAGTTCTTC. This codes for CASSQGIGGGYNEQFF.

This clonotype was detected only a few times. The chain recombines TRBV14 with TRBJ1-1, with a weak D call TRBD1 (6 bases). This CDR3 has 14 residues. V shed 7 bases and J shed 1 base, with 13 bases lying between them. CDR1 is SGHDN and CDR2 is FVKESK in the germline V gene. DNA for the CDR3: TGTGCCAGCAACCACGGACAGTCGAACACTGAAGCTTTCTTT. The encoded protein is CASNHGQSNTEAFF. The entire variable domain, with the rest obtained from reference TRBV14 and TRBJ1-1, is as follows: EAGVTQFPSHSVIEKGQTVTLRCDPISGHDNLYWYRRVMGKEIKFLLHFVKESKQDESGMPNNRFLAERTGGTYSTLKVQPAELEDSGVYFCASNHGQSNTEAFFGQGTRLTVV.

As for this clonotype: The junction departs from germline at one end; a sequencing error may be responsible. This sequence joins TRBV6-1 and TRBJ1-5; unclear D gene. Germline CDR1 MNHNS, CDR2 SASEGT. The CDR3 runs to 12 residues. CDR3: CVSSQLYQPQHF. CDR3 coding DNA: TGTGTCAGCAGTCAACTTTATCAGCCCCAGCATTTT.

This clonotype was detected only a few times. This chain links TRBV7-9 with TRBJ1-2, with no clear D. The CDR3 loop spans 14 amino acids. CDR1 is SEHNR, CDR2 FQNEAQ, per germline (reference sequence). The V end was cut by 1 base, the J end by 2 bases, with 8 bases between. The CDR3: CASSLEPFNYGYTF. CDR3 bases: TGTGCCAGCAGCTTAGAGCCATTCAACTATGGCTACACCTTC.

V and J are TRBV11-2 and TRBJ2-1, with TRBD2 matching 7 bases. With V trimmed by 4 bases and J by 1 base, 4 bases remained unmatched. CDR3 length: 15 amino acids. Germline V gene lookup returns CDR1 SGHAT and CDR2 FQNNGV. The CDR3 DNA is TGTGCCAGCAGCTCCAGCGGGGAGTCCTACAATGAGCAGTTCTTC. Translated: CASSSSGESYNEQFF.

Only one count was recorded for this clonotype. This chain connects TRBV15 to TRBJ2-1, with D possibly TRBD1 on 6 matching bases. Trimming took 0 bases from V and 10 from J, leaving 16 bases between them. The germline CDR1 and CDR2 sequences are LNHNV and YYDKDF (reference sequence). This CDR3 is 15 amino acids long. The CDR3 reads CATSRDLGGFYEQFF. The CDR3 nucleotides are TGTGCCACCAGCAGAGATTTAGGGGGTTTTTACGAGCAGTTCTTC.

J is TRBJ1-2 and V is TRBV6-2 or TRBV6-3; TRBD1 agrees at 8 bases. J gave up 0 bases and V 7 bases, and 7 bases lay outside the gene matches. Germline V gives CDR1 MNHEY, CDR2 SVGEGT. The CDR3 loop spans 15 amino acids. DNA for the CDR3: TGTGCCAGCACGGACAGGGCGAGAGCTAACTATGGCTACACCTTC. Encoded protein: CASTDRARANYGYTF.